This T cell receptor beta chain stems from a study of blood T cell repertoires in COVID-19. Whole-study context: Acute-phase and convalescent COVID-19 samples originated in the United States, Italy and Spain. Sources were T cells, B-cell-depleted T cells, or PBMCs; the material itself was cDNA or gDNA.

Original methodology: Reference gene primer amplification in the assay estimated nucleated cell counts. Sequencing used immunoSEQ multiplex PCR; TCRdb keeps in-frame clones, though not all of them. The V and J calls and clone size were taken over from that table, and D and trimming were inferred from the DNA. Of some 120,000 clones detected, approximately 74% appear once; the ten largest clones hold approximately 6%. CDR1 and CDR2 from the germline V gene are MNHEY and SVGEGT. Germline trimming cut 2 bases from V and 5 bases from J; bases unmatched to any gene: 5. The CDR3 is 15 residues long. The sequence was collected from a man aged 80 or over with COVID-19, enrolled during active disease. The chain joins TRBV6-2 or TRBV6-3 to TRBJ2-5; TRBD2 matches at 10 bases. The sequencing sample was made of peripheral blood. This CDR3 reads CASSYGGLASETQYF. The DNA for the CDR3 is TGTGCCAGCAGTTACGGGGGACTAGCGTCGGAGACCCAGTACTTC.